What follows are 11 T cell receptor beta chains derived from one specimen sequenced in a study of CD8+ T cells in alopecia areata. TCR sequencing used cDNA made by reverse transcription of extracted RNA. This table comes from immunoSEQ multiplex PCR, and its TCRdb copy is limited to in-frame clones, with some not included. Among over 150,000 clones, more than 55% were seen once, and the ten largest hold under 5%. The specimen sequenced was CD8+ T cells sorted from blood. The source of these receptors is a human donor in good health.

This chain joins TRBV11-2 and TRBJ2-1; the D call may be TRBD1 or TRBD2 (5 bases each). V was shortened by 1 base and J by 6 bases, with 13 bases between the two germline ends. The CDR3 is 15 amino acids. Germline V gene lookup returns CDR1 SGHAT and CDR2 FQNNGV. CDR3 loop: CASSLGWGPPNEQFF. The CDR3 nucleotides read TGTGCCAGCAGCTTAGGGTGGGGACCTCCCAATGAGCAGTTCTTC.

This chain connects TRBV27 to TRBJ2-7; 11 bases are shared with TRBD1. V lost 5 bases, J lost 6 bases, and 3 bases stayed unmatched. This CDR3 is 13 amino acids long. Looked up from germline, CDR1 is MNHEY and CDR2 is SMNVEV (reference sequence). CDR3 sequence (DNA): TGTGCCAGCAGTGCGGACAGGGGGCCCGAGCAGTACTTC. Translating gives CASSADRGPEQYF.

This clone showed up just a few times. The chain recombines TRBV20-1 with TRBJ2-1, with D uncertain. Germline-derived CDR1 and CDR2 are DFQATT and SNEGSKA (reference sequence). The CDR3 sequence is 10 residues long. The V end lost 1 base, the J end lost 7 bases, and 2 bases lay between the germline ends. The CDR3 sequence: CSARVNEQFF. DNA of the CDR3: TGCAGTGCTAGAGTTAATGAGCAGTTCTTC.

The DNA for the CDR3 is TGCAGCGTTGAAGATCCTTTACAGAGAAGCACAGATACGCAGTATTTT. It encodes CSVEDPLQRSTDTQYF. J is TRBJ2-3 and V is TRBV29-1; D gene unclear. The CDR3 sequence is 16 residues long. Trimming removed 0 bases at V and 0 bases at J, with 13 bases between. CDR1 SQVTM and CDR2 ANQGSEA come from the germline V gene.

Written as DNA, the CDR3 is TGCGCCAGCAGCTCCGAGGGGTCGGGAGAGACCCAGTACTTC. Protein product: CASSSEGSGETQYF. The chain carries TRBV5-1 and TRBJ2-5; D might be TRBD1 or TRBD2, each matching 5 bases. Germline V CDR1 and CDR2: SGHRS, YFSETQ. The CDR3 is 14 amino acids. V was shortened by 3 bases and J by 4 bases, with 13 bases between the two germline ends.

The chain links TRBV4-1 to TRBJ1-2; TRBD1 might be the D (5 bases). This CDR3 region has 15 residues. The V end lost 4 bases, the J end lost 7 bases, and 19 bases lay between the germline ends. The germline CDR1 and CDR2 sequences are MGHRA and YSYEKL. In DNA form, the CDR3 reads TGCGCCAGCAGCCGGCGGGGGAGGGAGCATCTTGGCTACACCTTC. It encodes CASSRRGREHLGYTF.

This rearrangement joins TRBV30 to TRBJ2-7; possibly TRBD1 for D (5 bases). This CDR3 has 15 residues. V was clipped by 4 bases and J by 6 bases, with 22 bases between them. Germline V gene sequence: CDR1 GTSNPN, CDR2 SVGIG (reference sequence). DNA of the CDR3: TGTGCCTGGACTCCGTGGGATCGACAGCAGCCCGAGCAGTACTTC. Translation: CAWTPWDRQQPEQYF.

This chain joins TRBV6-5 and TRBJ1-2; D remains ambiguous. With 4 bases removed from V and 4 bases from J, the gap between germline ends came to 13 bases. The CDR3 has 14 residues. Germline V gene lookup returns CDR1 MNHEY and CDR2 SVGAGI. This CDR3 is CASSWEAKGYGYTF. CDR3 nucleotide sequence: TGTGCCAGCAGTTGGGAGGCGAAGGGCTATGGCTACACCTTC.

This clone has only a few counts. The chain is built from TRBV2 and TRBJ1-2; 7 bases fit TRBD1. CDR3 length: 13 amino acids. The germline CDR1 and CDR2 sequences are SNHLY and FYNNEI. V lost 8 bases to trimming and J lost 8 bases; unmatched junction nucleotides: 11. CDR3 loop: CASPSRDRRGYTF. The CDR3 region has the DNA TGTGCCAGCCCATCGAGGGACAGACGGGGCTACACCTTC.

The chain couples TRBV4-1 to TRBJ1-5, with D hard to call. This CDR3 spans 14 amino acids. The V end lost 0 bases, the J end lost 2 bases, and 5 bases lay between the germline ends. CDR1 is MGHRA, CDR2 YSYEKL, per germline. DNA of the CDR3: TGCGCCAGCAGCCAAGAGGGCGGCAATCAGCCCCAGCATTTT. This gives the protein CASSQEGGNQPQHF.

V is TRBV13 and J is TRBJ2-4, with 9 bases identical to TRBD2. The trim removed 4 bases at V and 13 bases at J, leaving 14 bases unmatched. Germline values: CDR1 PRHDT, CDR2 FYEKMQ (reference sequence). The CDR3 runs to 15 residues. The CDR3 loop is CASSCASGAVWEQYF. As DNA, the CDR3 is TGTGCCAGCAGCTGTGCTAGCGGGGCTGTTTGGGAGCAGTACTTC.